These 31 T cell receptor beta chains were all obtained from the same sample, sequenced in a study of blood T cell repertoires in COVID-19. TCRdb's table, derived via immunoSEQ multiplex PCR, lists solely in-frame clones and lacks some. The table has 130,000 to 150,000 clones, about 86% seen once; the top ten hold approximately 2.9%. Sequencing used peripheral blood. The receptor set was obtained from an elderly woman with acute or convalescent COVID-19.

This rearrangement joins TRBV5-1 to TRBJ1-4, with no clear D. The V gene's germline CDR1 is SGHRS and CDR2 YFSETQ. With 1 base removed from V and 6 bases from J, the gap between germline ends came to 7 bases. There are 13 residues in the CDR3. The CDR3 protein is CASSLRLDEKLFF. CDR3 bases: TGCGCCAGCAGCTTGAGATTAGATGAAAAACTGTTTTTT. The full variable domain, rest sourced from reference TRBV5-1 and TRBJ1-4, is KAGVTQTPRYLIKTRGQQVTLSCSPISGHRSVSWYQQTPGQGLQFLFEYFSETQRNKGNFPGRFSGRQFSNSRSEMNVSTLELGDSALYLCASSLRLDEKLFFGSGTQLSVL.

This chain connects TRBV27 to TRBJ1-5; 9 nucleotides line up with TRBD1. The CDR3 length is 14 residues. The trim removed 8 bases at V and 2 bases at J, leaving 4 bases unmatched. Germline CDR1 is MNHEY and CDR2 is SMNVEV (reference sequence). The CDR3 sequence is CASGDRDGNQPQHF. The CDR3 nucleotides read TGTGCCAGCGGGGACAGGGATGGCAATCAGCCCCAGCATTTT.

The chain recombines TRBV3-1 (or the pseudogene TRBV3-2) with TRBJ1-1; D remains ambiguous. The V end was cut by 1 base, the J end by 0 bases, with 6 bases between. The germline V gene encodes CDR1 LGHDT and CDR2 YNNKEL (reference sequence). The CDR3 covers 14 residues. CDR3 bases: TGTGCCAGCAGCCAAGGACATTTGAACACTGAAGCTTTCTTT. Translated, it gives CASSQGHLNTEAFF.

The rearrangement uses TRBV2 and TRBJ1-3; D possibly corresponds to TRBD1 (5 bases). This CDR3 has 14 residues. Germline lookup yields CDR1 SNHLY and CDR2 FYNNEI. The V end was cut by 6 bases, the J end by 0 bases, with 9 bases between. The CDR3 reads CASRGTVSGNTIYF. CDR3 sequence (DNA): TGTGCCAGCAGGGGGACTGTCTCTGGAAACACCATATATTTT.

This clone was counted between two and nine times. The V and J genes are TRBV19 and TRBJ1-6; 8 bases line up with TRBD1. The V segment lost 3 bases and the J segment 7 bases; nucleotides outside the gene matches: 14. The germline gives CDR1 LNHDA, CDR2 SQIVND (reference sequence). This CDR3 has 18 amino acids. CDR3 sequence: CASSIIAGGINRNSPLHF. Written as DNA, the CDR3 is TGTGCCAGTAGTATTATCGCAGGGGGCATAAACAGGAATTCACCCCTCCACTTT.

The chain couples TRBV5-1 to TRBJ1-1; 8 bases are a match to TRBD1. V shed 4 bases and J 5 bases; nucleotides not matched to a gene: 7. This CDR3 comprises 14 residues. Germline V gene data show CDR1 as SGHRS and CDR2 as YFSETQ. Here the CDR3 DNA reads TGCGCCAGCAGCACTTCAGGGGGCGGAACTGAAGCTTTCTTT. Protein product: CASSTSGGGTEAFF. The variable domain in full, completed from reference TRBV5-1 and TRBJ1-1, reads KAGVTQTPRYLIKTRGQQVTLSCSPISGHRSVSWYQQTPGQGLQFLFEYFSETQRNKGNFPGRFSGRQFSNSRSEMNVSTLELGDSALYLCASSTSGGGTEAFFGQGTRLTVV.

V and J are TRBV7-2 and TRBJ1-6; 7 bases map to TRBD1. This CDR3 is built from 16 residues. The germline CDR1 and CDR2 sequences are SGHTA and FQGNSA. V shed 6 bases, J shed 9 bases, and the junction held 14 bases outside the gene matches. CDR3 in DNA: TGTGCCAGCAGTACCACAGGGGAGGCATTTGGTTCACCCCTCCACTTT. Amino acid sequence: CASSTTGEAFGSPLHF.

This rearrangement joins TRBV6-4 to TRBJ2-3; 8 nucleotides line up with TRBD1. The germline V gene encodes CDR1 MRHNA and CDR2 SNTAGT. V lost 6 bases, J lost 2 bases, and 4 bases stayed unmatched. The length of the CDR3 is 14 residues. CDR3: CASSRDRYTDTQYF. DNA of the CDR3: TGTGCCAGCAGCAGGGACAGGTACACAGATACGCAGTATTTT.

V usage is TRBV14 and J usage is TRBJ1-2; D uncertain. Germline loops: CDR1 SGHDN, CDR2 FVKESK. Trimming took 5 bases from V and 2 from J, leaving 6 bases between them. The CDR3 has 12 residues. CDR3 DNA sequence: TGTGCCAGCAGCGCAGGAAACTATGGCTACACCTTC. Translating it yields CASSAGNYGYTF.

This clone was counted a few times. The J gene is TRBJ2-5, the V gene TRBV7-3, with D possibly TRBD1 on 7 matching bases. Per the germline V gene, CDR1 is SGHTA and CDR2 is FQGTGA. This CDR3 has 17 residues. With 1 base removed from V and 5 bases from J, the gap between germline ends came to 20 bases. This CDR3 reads CASSLIGDSPGGETQYF. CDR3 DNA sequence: TGTGCCAGCAGCTTAATCGGGGACAGCCCAGGAGGGGAGACCCAGTACTTC.

In DNA form, the CDR3 reads TGTGCCAGCAGTGGGGCAGGGCCTCTGGGGGCCAACGTCCTGACTTTC. Protein: CASSGAGPLGANVLTF. The chain combines TRBV6-1 with TRBJ2-6; the D gene is possibly TRBD1 (5 bases). Trimming removed 4 bases at V and 4 bases at J, with 14 bases between. Germline V lookup: CDR1 MNHNS, CDR2 SASEGT. CDR3 length equals 16 residues.

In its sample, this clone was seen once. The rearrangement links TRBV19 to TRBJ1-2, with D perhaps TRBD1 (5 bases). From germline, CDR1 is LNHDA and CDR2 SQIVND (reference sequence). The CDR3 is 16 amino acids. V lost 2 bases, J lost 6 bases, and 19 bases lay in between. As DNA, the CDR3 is TGTGCCAGTAGTATACGGGGGAGTCGGAGAGAGCATGGCTACACCTTC. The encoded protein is CASSIRGSRREHGYTF. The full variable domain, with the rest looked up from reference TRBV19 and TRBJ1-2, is DGGITQSPKYLFRKEGQNVTLSCEQNLNHDAMYWYRQDPGQGLRLIYYSQIVNDFQKGDIAEGYSVSREKKESFPLTVTSAQKNPTAFYLCASSIRGSRREHGYTFGSGTRLTVV.

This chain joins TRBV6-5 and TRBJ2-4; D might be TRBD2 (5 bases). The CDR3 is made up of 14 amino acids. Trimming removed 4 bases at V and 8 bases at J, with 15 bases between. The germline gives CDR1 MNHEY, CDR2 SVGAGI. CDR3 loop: CASSSKRLWDIQYF. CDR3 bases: TGTGCCAGCAGTTCGAAGCGGCTATGGGACATTCAGTACTTC.

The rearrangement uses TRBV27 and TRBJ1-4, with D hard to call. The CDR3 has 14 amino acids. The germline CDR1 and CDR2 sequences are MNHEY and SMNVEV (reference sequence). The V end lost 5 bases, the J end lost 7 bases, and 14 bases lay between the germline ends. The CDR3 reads CASSPRWGGEKLFF. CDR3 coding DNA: TGTGCCAGCAGTCCCCGGTGGGGAGGTGAAAAACTGTTTTTT.

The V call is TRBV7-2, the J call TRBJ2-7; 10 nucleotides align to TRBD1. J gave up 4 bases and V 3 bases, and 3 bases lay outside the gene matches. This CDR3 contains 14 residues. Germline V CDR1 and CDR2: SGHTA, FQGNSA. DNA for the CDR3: TGTGCCAGCAGCTTCCTGGGACAGGGGTACGAGCAGTACTTC. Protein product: CASSFLGQGYEQYF.

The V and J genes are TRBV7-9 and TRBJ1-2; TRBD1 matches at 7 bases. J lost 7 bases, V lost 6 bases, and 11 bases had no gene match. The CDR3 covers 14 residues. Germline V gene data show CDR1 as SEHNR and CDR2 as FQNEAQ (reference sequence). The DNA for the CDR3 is TGTGCCAGCAGGAATCAAGGGGGCTCCAGTGGCTACACCTTC. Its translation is CASRNQGGSSGYTF.

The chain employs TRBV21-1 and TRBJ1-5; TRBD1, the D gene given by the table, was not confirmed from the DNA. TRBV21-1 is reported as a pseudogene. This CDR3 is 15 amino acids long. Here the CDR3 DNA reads TGTGCCAGCAGCAAAGTGGTCAGAAGCAATCAGCCCCAGCATTTT. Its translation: CASSKVVRSNQPQHF.

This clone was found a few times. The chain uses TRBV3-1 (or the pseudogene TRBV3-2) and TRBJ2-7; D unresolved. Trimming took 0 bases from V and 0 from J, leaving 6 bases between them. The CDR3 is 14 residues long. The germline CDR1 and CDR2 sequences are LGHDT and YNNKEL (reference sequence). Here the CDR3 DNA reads TGTGCCAGCAGCCAAGATACCAGCTCCTACGAGCAGTACTTC. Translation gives CASSQDTSSYEQYF.

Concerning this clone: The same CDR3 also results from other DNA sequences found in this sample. CDR3: CATCRGGRMGGFGEPQHF. CDR3 bases: TGTGCCACATGCCGTGGGGGTCGAATGGGGGGATTCGGGGAGCCCCAGCATTTT. The chain recombines TRBV10-3 with TRBJ1-5; D is perhaps TRBD1 (5 bases). This CDR3 region has 18 residues. Germline-derived CDR1 and CDR2 are ENHRY and SYGVKD. Trimming removed 10 bases at V and 8 bases at J, with 33 bases between.

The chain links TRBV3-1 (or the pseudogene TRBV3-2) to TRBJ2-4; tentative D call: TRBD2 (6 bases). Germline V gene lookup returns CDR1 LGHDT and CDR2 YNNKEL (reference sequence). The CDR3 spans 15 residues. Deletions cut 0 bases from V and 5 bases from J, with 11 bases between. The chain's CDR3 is CASSQDHGGENIQYF. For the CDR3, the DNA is TGTGCCAGCAGCCAAGATCACGGAGGGGAAAACATTCAGTACTTC.

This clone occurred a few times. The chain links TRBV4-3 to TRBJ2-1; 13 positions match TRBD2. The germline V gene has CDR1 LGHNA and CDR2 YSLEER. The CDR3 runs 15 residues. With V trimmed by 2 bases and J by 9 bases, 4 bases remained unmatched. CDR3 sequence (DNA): TGCGCCAGCAGCCAAACACTAGCGGGGGGGACTGAGCAGTTCTTC. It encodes CASSQTLAGGTEQFF.

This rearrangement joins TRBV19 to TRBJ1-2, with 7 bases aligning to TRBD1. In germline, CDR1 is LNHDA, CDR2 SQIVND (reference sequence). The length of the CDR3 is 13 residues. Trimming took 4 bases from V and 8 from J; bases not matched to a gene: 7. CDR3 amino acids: CASSTGQVRGYTF. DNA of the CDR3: TGTGCCAGTAGTACCGGACAGGTCAGGGGCTACACCTTC.

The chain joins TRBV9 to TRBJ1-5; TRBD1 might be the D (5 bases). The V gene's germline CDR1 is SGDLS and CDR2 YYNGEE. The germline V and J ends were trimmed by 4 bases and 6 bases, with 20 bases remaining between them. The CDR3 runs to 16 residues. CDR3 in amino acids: CASSPSPEGSGQPQHF. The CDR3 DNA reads TGTGCCAGCAGCCCCTCTCCGGAGGGGTCTGGTCAGCCCCAGCATTTT.

DNA of the CDR3: TGCGCCAGCAGCCAAGATGAGAGTTCAACTAATGAAAAACTGTTTTTT. The encoded protein is CASSQDESSTNEKLFF. The rearrangement links TRBV4-3 to TRBJ1-4, with unresolved D. This CDR3 contains 16 residues. CDR1 is LGHNA, CDR2 YSLEER, per germline. V gave up 0 bases and J gave up 0 bases, with 8 bases separating them.

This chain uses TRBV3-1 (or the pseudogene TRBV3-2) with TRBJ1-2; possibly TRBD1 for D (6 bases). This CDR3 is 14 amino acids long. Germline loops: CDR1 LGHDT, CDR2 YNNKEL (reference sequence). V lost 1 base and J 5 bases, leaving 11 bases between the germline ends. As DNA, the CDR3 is TGTGCCAGCAGCCAAGCCTGGGGGCGGTATGGCTACACCTTC. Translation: CASSQAWGRYGYTF.

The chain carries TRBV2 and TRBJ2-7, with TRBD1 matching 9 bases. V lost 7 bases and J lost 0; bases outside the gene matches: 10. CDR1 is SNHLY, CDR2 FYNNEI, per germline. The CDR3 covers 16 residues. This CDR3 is CASNPQGQGSSYEQYF. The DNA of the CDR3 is TGTGCCAGCAATCCTCAAGGACAGGGGAGCTCCTACGAGCAGTACTTC. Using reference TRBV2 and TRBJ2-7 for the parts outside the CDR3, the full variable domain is EPEVTQTPSHQVTQMGQEVILRCVPISNHLYFYWYRQILGQKVEFLVSFYNNEISEKSEIFDDQFSVERPDGSNFTLKIRSTKLEDSAMYFCASNPQGQGSSYEQYFGPGTRLTVT.

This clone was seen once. In DNA form, the CDR3 reads TGTGCCAGCAGCTTTACACCGACTAACTATGGCTACACCTTC. Translation: CASSFTPTNYGYTF. V and J are TRBV7-2 and TRBJ1-2; D remains ambiguous. V lost 3 bases, J lost 0 bases, and 8 bases lay in between. This CDR3 has 14 amino acids. The germline CDR1 and CDR2 sequences are SGHTA and FQGNSA.

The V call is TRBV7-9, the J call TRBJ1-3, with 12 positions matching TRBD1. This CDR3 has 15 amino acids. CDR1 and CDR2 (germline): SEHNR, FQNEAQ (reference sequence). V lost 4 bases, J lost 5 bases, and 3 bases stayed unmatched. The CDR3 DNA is TGTGCCAGCAGCTCGGGACAGGGGGCGAGAAACACCATATATTTT. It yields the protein CASSSGQGARNTIYF.

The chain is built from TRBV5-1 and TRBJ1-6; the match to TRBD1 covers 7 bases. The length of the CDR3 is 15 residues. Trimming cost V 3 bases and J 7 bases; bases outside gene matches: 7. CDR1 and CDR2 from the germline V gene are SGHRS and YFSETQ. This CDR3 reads CASSYMDRRNSPLHF. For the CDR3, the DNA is TGCGCCAGCAGCTATATGGACAGGCGGAATTCACCCCTCCACTTT.

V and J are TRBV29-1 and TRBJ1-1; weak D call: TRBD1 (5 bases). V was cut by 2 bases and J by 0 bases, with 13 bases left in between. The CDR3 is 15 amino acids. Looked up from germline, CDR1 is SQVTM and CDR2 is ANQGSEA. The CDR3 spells CSVEFWAGLNTEAFF. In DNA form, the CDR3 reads TGCAGCGTTGAATTCTGGGCAGGGTTGAACACTGAAGCTTTCTTT. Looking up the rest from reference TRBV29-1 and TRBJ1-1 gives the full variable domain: SAVISQKPSRDICQRGTSLTIQCQVDSQVTMMFWYRQQPGQSLTLIATANQGSEATYESGFVIDKFPISRPNLTFSTLTVSNMSPEDSSIYLCSVEFWAGLNTEAFFGQGTRLTVV.

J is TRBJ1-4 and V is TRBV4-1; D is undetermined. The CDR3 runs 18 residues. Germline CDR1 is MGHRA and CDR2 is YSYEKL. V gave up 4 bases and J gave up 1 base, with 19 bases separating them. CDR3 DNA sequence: TGCGCCAGCAGCCGGCCCGGCCTCGGCGGGGTAACTAATGAAAAACTGTTTTTT. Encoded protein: CASSRPGLGGVTNEKLFF.